The clone carrying this TCR beta chain has just a few counts. Its antigen remains unidentified. The entry originates in a study of T cells in narcolepsy. Turning to the study itself: Enrolled donors included narcolepsy type 1 or type 2 patients and healthy controls.

Germline V lookup: CDR1 SGHKS, CDR2 YYEKEE (reference sequence). The CDR3 has 13 amino acids. V was pared by 0 bases and J by 13 bases, with 6 bases of the junction left unmatched. Produced via immunoSEQ multiplex PCR; TCRdb's table is partial and in-frame only. The repertoire has about 30,000 clones, around 75% of them found once; the top ten carry approximately 1%. Regarding the study as a whole: Some memory CD4+ repertoires had no autoreactive clone sequences. Comparing one patient's CSF and blood CD4+ clonotypes highlighted HCRT- and TRIB2-specific autoreactive clonotypes.

The sequence was obtained from a human donor with narcolepsy. J is TRBJ2-1 and V is TRBV5-5; 8 nucleotides line up with TRBD1. Specimen: CD45RA- memory CD4+ T cells from PBMCs. CDR3 region: CASSLEWDRKQFF. Written as DNA, the CDR3 is TGTGCCAGCAGCTTGGAATGGGACAGGAAACAGTTCTTC.